Below are 9 T cell receptor beta chains sequenced from a single sample in a study of beta chain features in type 1 diabetes. The sequenced template was cDNA made from the entire isolated RNA. Generated by immunoSEQ multiplex PCR, the TCRdb table keeps only in-frame clones and is missing some. Among 150,000 to 190,000 clones listed, roughly 10% were seen once. Sequenced: central memory CD4+ T cells from blood. These receptors originate from a man aged 18-30 years in good health.

The gene calls are TRBV7-6 and TRBJ2-2; 8 bases fit TRBD2. CDR1 is SGHVS and CDR2 is FNYEAQ in the germline V gene. This CDR3 comprises 16 residues. V dropped 5 bases and J dropped 5; count of bases not matched to a gene: 10. The CDR3 DNA follows: TGTGCCAGCAGCCCCTCGGGAGGGGCACTAACCGGGGAGCTGTTTTTT. Amino acid sequence: CASSPSGGALTGELFF.

This clone was picked up a small number of times. This chain uses TRBV14 with TRBJ1-5, with TRBD1 as a possible D gene (6 bases). Trimming stripped 4 bases from V and 0 bases from J, with 13 bases between. The CDR3 runs to 16 residues. Germline V lookup: CDR1 SGHDN, CDR2 FVKESK. The CDR3 DNA is TGTGCCAGCAGCCGCATCGGACAGAATAGCAATCAGCCCCAGCATTTT. It specifies CASSRIGQNSNQPQHF.

Note on this clone: This probably arose from a read error, given a far larger clone one base away. This chain joins TRBV29-1 and TRBJ2-7; a possible D gene is TRBD1 (5 bases). The CDR3 loop spans 14 amino acids. Trimming removed 2 bases at V and 1 base at J, with 12 bases between. Germline CDR1 and CDR2: SQVTM and ANQGSEA. CDR3 sequence: CSVELWTRSYEQYF. In DNA form, the CDR3 reads TGCAGCGTTGAATTATGGACACGTTCCTACGAGCAGTACTTC.

The sample holds a few counts of this clone. The chain combines TRBV7-9 with TRBJ2-7; possible D gene TRBD1, 5 bases. The V and J ends lost 5 bases and 3 bases respectively, with 14 bases between them. The CDR3 totals 14 residues. CDR1 and CDR2 from the germline V gene are SEHNR and FQNEAQ (reference sequence). DNA for the CDR3: TGTGCCAGCAGCACCACGACAGCCCGCTACGAGCAGTACTTC. This gives the protein CASSTTTARYEQYF.

This clone occurred a few times. The rearrangement joins TRBV19 to TRBJ2-3; D uncertain. The CDR3 length is 13 residues. The germline CDR1 and CDR2 sequences are LNHDA and SQIVND (reference sequence). V gave up 5 bases and J gave up 1 base, with 7 bases separating them. CDR3 DNA: TGTGCCAGTAGTCTAGGACGCACAGATACGCAGTATTTT. This codes for CASSLGRTDTQYF. The full variable domain, in which reference TRBV19 and TRBJ2-3 provide the parts outside the CDR3, is DGGITQSPKYLFRKEGQNVTLSCEQNLNHDAMYWYRQDPGQGLRLIYYSQIVNDFQKGDIAEGYSVSREKKESFPLTVTSAQKNPTAFYLCASSLGRTDTQYFGPGTRLTVL.

This clone showed up many times. The rearrangement uses TRBV5-6 and TRBJ2-3, with D tentatively TRBD1 or TRBD2 (5 bases each). The germline V gene has CDR1 SGHDT and CDR2 YYEEEE. The CDR3 covers 14 residues. The V end was cut by 7 bases, the J end by 1 base, with 13 bases between. CDR3 DNA: TGTGCCAGCGGACGGGACGGCCGCACAGATACGCAGTATTTT. Encoded protein: CASGRDGRTDTQYF.

The chain couples TRBV30 to TRBJ2-4; D is unclear. Germline V gene data show CDR1 as GTSNPN and CDR2 as SVGIG (reference sequence). This CDR3 region has 15 residues. V gave up 2 bases and J gave up 0 bases, with 11 bases separating them. CDR3 in amino acids: CAWSTNNLAKNIQYF. CDR3 nucleotide sequence: TGTGCCTGGAGTACCAACAACTTAGCCAAAAACATTCAGTACTTC.

The gene calls are TRBV7-2 and TRBJ2-5, with 8 nucleotides matching TRBD1. This CDR3 has 13 amino acids. The junction had 3 bases not matched to a gene; V was cut back by 4 bases and J by 5 bases. Per the germline V gene, CDR1 is SGHTA and CDR2 is FQGNSA. CDR3 sequence: CASSSRTGETQYF. The CDR3 DNA follows: TGTGCCAGCAGCTCAAGGACAGGGGAGACCCAGTACTTC.

A few counts support this clone. The V gene is TRBV18, the J gene TRBJ2-7, with D hard to call. Germline CDR1 reads KGHSH; CDR2 reads LQKENI. The CDR3 consists of 14 residues. Trimming removed 2 bases from V and 3 bases from J, with 11 bases in between. The CDR3 region is CASSPNNVGYEQYF. CDR3 coding DNA: TGTGCCAGCTCACCAAACAATGTGGGCTACGAGCAGTACTTC.